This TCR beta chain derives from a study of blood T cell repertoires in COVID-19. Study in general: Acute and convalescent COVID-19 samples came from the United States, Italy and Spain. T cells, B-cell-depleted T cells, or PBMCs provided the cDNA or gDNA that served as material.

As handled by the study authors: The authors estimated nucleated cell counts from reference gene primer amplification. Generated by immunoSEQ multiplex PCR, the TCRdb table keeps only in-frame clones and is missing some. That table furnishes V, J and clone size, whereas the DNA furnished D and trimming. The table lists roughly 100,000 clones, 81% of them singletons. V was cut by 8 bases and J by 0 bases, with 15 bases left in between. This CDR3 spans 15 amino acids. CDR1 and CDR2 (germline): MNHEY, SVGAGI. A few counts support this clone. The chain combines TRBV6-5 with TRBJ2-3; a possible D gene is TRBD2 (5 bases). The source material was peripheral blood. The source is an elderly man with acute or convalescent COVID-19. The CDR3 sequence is CASRRDGGSTDTQYF. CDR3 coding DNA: TGTGCCAGCCGCCGAGACGGAGGTAGCACAGATACGCAGTATTTT.